This T cell receptor (beta chain) is from a study of prognosis after radiotherapy for stage I lung cancer. In the study overall: The tumors were adenocarcinoma in eleven to twelve patients (squamous cell carcinoma in several). Study-level findings and limits: Reportedly, TRBV and TRBJ gene usage differed by presence of metastases in patients. There was a fall in unique TCR clone counts after stereotactic body radiation therapy, median roughly 10,000 versus 7,000.

The V gene lost 6 bases and the J gene lost 4 bases, with 10 bases spanning the gap. This CDR3 has 14 residues. The germline gives CDR1 MNHEY, CDR2 SMNVEV (reference sequence). CDR3 of TCR beta was amplified from genomic DNA via a two-round multiplex PCR. Primers specific to each TRBV and TRBJ gene were used in first-round PCR. TCRdb re-called the multiplex PCR reads through MiXCR, storing one row per CDR3 protein. The table shows roughly 25,000 distinct CDR3 sequences, with 36% occurring only once. This clonotype was seen repeatedly, ten times or more. No antigen is known for it. This specimen consisted of PBMCs, obtained before or after stereotactic body radiation therapy (not recorded which). The sequence came from a donor over 45 with non-small cell lung cancer. The V and J genes are TRBV27 and TRBJ2-6; D is undetermined. The CDR3, as DNA: TGTGCCAGCAGGTCCTTTTTGGGGGCCAACGTCCTGACTTTC. This gives the protein CASRSFLGANVLTF. Filled out from reference TRBV27 and TRBJ2-6, the complete variable domain reads EAQVTQNPRYLITVTGKKLTVTCSQNMNHEYMSWYRQDPGLGLRQIYYSMNVEVTDKGDVPEGYKVSRKEKRNFPLILESPSPNQTSLYFCASRSFLGANVLTFGAGSRLTVL.